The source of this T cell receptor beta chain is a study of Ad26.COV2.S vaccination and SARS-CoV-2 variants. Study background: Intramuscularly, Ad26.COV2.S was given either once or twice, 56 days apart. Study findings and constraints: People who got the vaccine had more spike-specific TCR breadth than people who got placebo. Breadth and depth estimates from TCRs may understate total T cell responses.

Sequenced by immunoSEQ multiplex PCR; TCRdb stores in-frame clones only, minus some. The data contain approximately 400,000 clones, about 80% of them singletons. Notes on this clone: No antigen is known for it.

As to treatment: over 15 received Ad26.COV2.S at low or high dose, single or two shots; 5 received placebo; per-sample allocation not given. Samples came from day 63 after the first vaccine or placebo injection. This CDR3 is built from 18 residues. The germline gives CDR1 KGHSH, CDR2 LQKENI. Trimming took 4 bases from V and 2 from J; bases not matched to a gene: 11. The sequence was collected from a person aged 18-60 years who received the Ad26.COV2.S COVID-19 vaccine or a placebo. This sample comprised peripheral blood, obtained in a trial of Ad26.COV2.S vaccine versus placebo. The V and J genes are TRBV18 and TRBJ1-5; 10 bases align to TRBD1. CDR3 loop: CASSLRDRGPFGNQPQHF. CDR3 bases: TGTGCCAGCTCACTCCGGGACAGGGGACCGTTTGGCAATCAGCCCCAGCATTTT.